This TCR beta chain came from a study of OX40 agonist ivuxolimab in advanced cancers. TCRdb keeps only in-frame clones here, not all; method: immunoSEQ multiplex PCR. The sample comprises fewer than 55,000 clones, 70% to 90% of which are singletons, and more than 13% rests with the top ten. The CDR3 spans 12 residues. Trimming shortened V by 8 bases and J by 8 bases, and 13 bases separated the two germline ends. CDR1 is SNHLY and CDR2 is FYNNEI in the germline V gene. Sequencing used CD4+ or CD8+ T cells sorted from blood, obtained in a trial of the OX40 agonist ivuxolimab. This TCR was sampled from an adult with an advanced solid tumor such as melanoma, head and neck, liver or kidney cancer. The V and J genes are TRBV2 and TRBJ1-5; D is unresolved. In DNA form, the CDR3 reads TGTGCCAGCGCCCCAAGAGGTAAGCCCCAGCATTTT. Protein product: CASAPRGKPQHF.